Reported below is one TCR beta chain. Compared with the rest of its sample, this clonotype is medium-sized (0.01 to 0.1%). It lacks a known antigen. The sample holds no much larger clone one base away, and base qualities are not on file. The source of the sample is a study (dated by TCRdb to 2012 to 2015). The CDR1 and CDR2 encoded by the germline V gene are LGHNA and YSLEER. Measured from the cysteine to the phenylalanine, the CDR3 is 15 residues long. Just CDR3 DNA is preserved here, 45 bases in frame from base 1. Between the V and J ends, shortened by 5 bases and 3 bases respectively, the junction contains 15 bases. Sequencing used an Illumina Genome Analyzer IIx. The public reads were quality trimmed at Q25 with fastp and then assembled into clones with MiXCR by TCRdb, keeping productive beta chains. Identical CDR3 proteins give one entry, which carries the most common genes and DNA. For this sample there are nearly 15,000 distinct CDR3 sequences; around 35% appear just once. The ten largest clones represent about 15% of the sample.

This clonotype was sampled from a human donor. The specimen sequenced was blood. Recombination joined TRBV4-3 with TRBJ2-3; the D region possibly corresponds to TRBD1 (6 bases align). The nucleotide sequence reads TGCGCCAGCAGCTCAACGTGGGGGCCGACAGATACGCAGTATTTT. This yields the protein CASSSTWGPTDTQYF.